Following are 13 T cell receptor beta chains from one sample sequenced in a study of blood T cell repertoires in COVID-19. Data came from immunoSEQ multiplex PCR; TCRdb stores just in-frame clones and leaves some out. The sample records 160,000 or so clones, around 80% being singletons. The sequencing sample was made of PBMCs or T cells enriched from blood (not recorded which). The source of these receptors is a man aged 35 to 55 who had recovered from COVID-19.

V gene TRBV7-8 combines with J gene TRBJ1-2, with 7 bases fitting TRBD1. V was clipped by 1 base and J by 4 bases; unmatched bases: 12. The CDR3 extends over 17 amino acids. Germline loops: CDR1 SGHVS, CDR2 FQNEAQ. CDR3 nucleotides: TGTGCCAGCAGCTTAGTAGGGGGCCCCCAGAATCCCTATGGCTACACCTTC. It is translated as CASSLVGGPQNPYGYTF.

In its sample, this clone was seen a few times. The chain uses TRBV5-1 and TRBJ2-2; 10 bases fit TRBD2. Trimming took 4 bases from V and 4 from J; bases not matched to a gene: 19. In germline, CDR1 is SGHRS, CDR2 YFSETQ. CDR3 length: 20 residues. The CDR3 loop is CASSVGRVSLGLASTGELFF. The DNA of the CDR3 is TGCGCCAGCAGCGTGGGACGGGTAAGCTTGGGACTAGCGAGCACCGGGGAGCTGTTTTTT.

The J gene is TRBJ2-4, the V gene TRBV27, with 10 bases fitting TRBD1. Trimming cost V 6 bases and J 5 bases; bases outside gene matches: 7. Germline V gene sequence: CDR1 MNHEY, CDR2 SMNVEV (reference sequence). CDR3 length: 15 residues. This CDR3 is CASSRAGQGQNIQYF. CDR3 in DNA: TGTGCCAGCAGCCGGGCGGGACAGGGGCAAAACATTCAGTACTTC.

CDR3 loop: CASSVTRQGAFKGYTF. CDR3 bases: TGTGCCAGCAGCGTCACCCGACAGGGGGCGTTTAAGGGCTACACCTTC. The V and J genes are TRBV9 and TRBJ1-2; the match to TRBD1 covers 10 bases. In germline, CDR1 is SGDLS, CDR2 YYNGEE. J gave up 8 bases and V 2 bases, and 12 bases lay outside the gene matches. This CDR3 spans 16 amino acids.

This clone was observed a handful of times. The gene calls are TRBV23-1 and TRBJ1-1; D is perhaps TRBD1 (6 bases). TRBV23-1 is sorted into the ORF group, with uncertain function. Between the trimmed V and J ends, which lost 0 bases and 4 bases, there was a span of 12 bases. The CDR3 length is 15 residues. CDR3 bases: TGCGCCAGCAGTCAATCTGATAGGGGGGGCACTGAAGCTTTCTTT. It codes for CASSQSDRGGTEAFF.

V and J are TRBV9 and TRBJ2-3, with TRBD2 matching over 10 bases. Per the germline V gene, CDR1 is SGDLS and CDR2 is YYNGEE. The length of the CDR3 is 17 residues. V shed 4 bases, J shed 4 bases, and the junction held 12 bases outside the gene matches. The CDR3 loop reads CASSSRVAGGHADTQYF. CDR3 bases: TGTGCCAGCAGCTCCCGGGTAGCGGGGGGCCATGCAGATACGCAGTATTTT.

This clone was observed a handful of times. The V call is TRBV27, the J call TRBJ1-1; 7 bases line up with TRBD1. The CDR3 contains 14 residues. Trimming cost V 3 bases and J 6 bases; bases outside gene matches: 7. The germline CDR1 and CDR2 sequences are MNHEY and SMNVEV (reference sequence). The CDR3 here is CASSFDRDVAEAFF. The CDR3 DNA is TGTGCCAGCAGTTTTGACAGGGATGTCGCTGAAGCTTTCTTT.

The table lists this clone with a few counts. The chain has TRBV30 and TRBJ1-2; a weak D match, TRBD1 (5 bases). V was shortened by 1 base and J by 0 bases, with 12 bases between the two germline ends. CDR1 is GTSNPN, CDR2 SVGIG, per germline (reference sequence). This CDR3 is built from 15 residues. The CDR3 loop reads CAWSGEAGSNYGYTF. The CDR3 coding sequence is TGTGCCTGGAGTGGGGAGGCAGGGTCTAACTATGGCTACACCTTC.

The V call is TRBV12-3 or TRBV12-4, the J call TRBJ2-7; D is possibly TRBD1 (5 bases). The CDR3 has 13 residues. V gave up 3 bases and J gave up 7 bases, with 13 bases separating them. The CDR3: CASSFGQGREQYF. The CDR3, as DNA: TGTGCCAGCAGTTTTGGGCAGGGTAGGGAGCAGTACTTC.

This rearrangement joins TRBV5-6 to TRBJ2-7; tentatively, D is TRBD2 (5 bases). Germline V gene lookup returns CDR1 SGHDT and CDR2 YYEEEE. The CDR3 covers 13 residues. V shed 7 bases and J shed 4 bases, with 15 bases lying between them. CDR3 coding DNA: TGTGCCAGCCGTCCGAGGGTAGGATACGAGCAGTACTTC. Its translation is CASRPRVGYEQYF.

The gene calls are TRBV5-6 and TRBJ1-2, with 8 nucleotides matching TRBD1. The V segment lost 0 bases and the J segment 0 bases; nucleotides outside the gene matches: 7. The CDR3 spans 17 residues. The germline V gene encodes CDR1 SGHDT and CDR2 YYEEEE. The CDR3 is CASSLGTGHGTNYGYTF. CDR3 nucleotides: TGTGCCAGCAGCTTGGGGACAGGGCATGGTACTAACTATGGCTACACCTTC.

The rearrangement links TRBV18 to TRBJ1-4, with D possibly being TRBD1 (6 bases). The CDR3 is 18 amino acids. The V gene's germline CDR1 is KGHSH and CDR2 LQKENI. V was clipped by 3 bases and J by 0 bases, with 17 bases between them. The CDR3 spells CASSPKASQGTTNEKLFF. DNA for the CDR3: TGTGCCAGCTCACCGAAGGCAAGCCAGGGGACAACTAATGAAAAACTGTTTTTT.

The genes are TRBV2 and TRBJ1-6; the match to TRBD1 covers 7 bases. Germline V gene data show CDR1 as SNHLY and CDR2 as FYNNEI. This CDR3 has 15 residues. V lost 7 bases, J lost 6 bases, and 9 bases stayed unmatched. The CDR3 DNA follows: TGTGCCAGCATAGACAGGGAGCCCCTTAATTCACCCCTCCACTTT. Amino acids: CASIDREPLNSPLHF.